The rows below give T cell receptor beta chains drawn from one sample of a study of glioma-infiltrating T cells after dendritic cell vaccination. Produced via immunoSEQ multiplex PCR; TCRdb's table is partial and in-frame only. Here the sample spans about 87,000 clones, under 85% being singletons. The sequencing here drew on blood, taken after dendritic cell vaccination. These receptors were obtained from a human donor with glioblastoma. The CDR3 runs from the conserved cysteine through the conserved F or W.

cdr3_aa j_call v_call
CASSQLGSEQFF TRBJ2-1 TRBV4-3
CASSPTAVTETQYF TRBJ2-5 TRBV7-3
CASSYSFEPDYEQYF TRBJ2-7 TRBV6-5
CASSLATESSSVGYTF TRBJ1-2 TRBV5-1
CASSLAGTGVGTEAFF TRBJ1-1 TRBV7-2
CASSGQDSYEQYF TRBJ2-7 TRBV6-1
CASQGDDRPYEQYF TRBJ2-7 TRBV5-6
CASSPGKGGRQETQYF TRBJ2-5 TRBV5-8
CASTRRGLTDTQYF TRBJ2-3 TRBV5-1
CASSFAGGAYNSPLHF TRBJ1-6 TRBV7-2
CASSIVAEVEQYF TRBJ2-7 TRBV19
CSVEVAGEGYEQYF TRBJ2-7 TRBV29-1
CASSDQGTNEKLFF TRBJ1-4 TRBV6-1
CASSLTGGTTNEKLFF TRBJ1-4 TRBV25-1
CASSLVAGQGDAYEQYF TRBJ2-7 TRBV7-2
CASSERSGMISPLHF TRBJ1-6 TRBV2